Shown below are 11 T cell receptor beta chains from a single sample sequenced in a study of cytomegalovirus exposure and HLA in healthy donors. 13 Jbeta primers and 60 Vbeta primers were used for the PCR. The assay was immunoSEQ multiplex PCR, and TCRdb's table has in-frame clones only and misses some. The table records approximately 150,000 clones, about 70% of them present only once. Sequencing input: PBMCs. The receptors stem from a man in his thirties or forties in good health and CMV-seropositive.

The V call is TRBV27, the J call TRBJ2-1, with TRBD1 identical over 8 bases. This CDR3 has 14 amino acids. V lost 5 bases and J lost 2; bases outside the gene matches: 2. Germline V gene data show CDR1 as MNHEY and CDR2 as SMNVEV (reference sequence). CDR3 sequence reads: CASSGQGPYNEQFF. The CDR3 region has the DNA TGTGCCAGCAGTGGACAGGGTCCCTACAATGAGCAGTTCTTC.

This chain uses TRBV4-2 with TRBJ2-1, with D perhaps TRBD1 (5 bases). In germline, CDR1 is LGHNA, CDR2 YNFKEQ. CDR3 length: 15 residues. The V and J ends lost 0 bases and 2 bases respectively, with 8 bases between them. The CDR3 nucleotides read TGTGCCAGCAGCCAAGACAGGGAAGCCTACAATGAGCAGTTCTTC. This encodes CASSQDREAYNEQFF.

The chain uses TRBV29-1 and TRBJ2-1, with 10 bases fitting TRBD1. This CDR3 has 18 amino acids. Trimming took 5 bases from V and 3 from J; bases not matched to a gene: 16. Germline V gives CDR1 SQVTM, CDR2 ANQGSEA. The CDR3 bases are TGCAGCGTTCGGGACAGGGGTCCGGGATCAGCGGGCTACAATGAGCAGTTCTTC. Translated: CSVRDRGPGSAGYNEQFF.

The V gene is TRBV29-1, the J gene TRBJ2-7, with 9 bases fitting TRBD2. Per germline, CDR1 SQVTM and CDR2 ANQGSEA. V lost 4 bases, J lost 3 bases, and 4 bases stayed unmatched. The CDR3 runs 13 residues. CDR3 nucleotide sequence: TGCAGCGTTGTAGCGGGAGCGGTCTACGAGCAGTACTTC. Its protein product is CSVVAGAVYEQYF.

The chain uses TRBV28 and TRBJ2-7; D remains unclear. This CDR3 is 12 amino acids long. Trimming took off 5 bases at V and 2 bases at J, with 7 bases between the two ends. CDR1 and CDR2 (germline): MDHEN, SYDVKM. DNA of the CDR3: TGTGCCAGCAGTCAGGATCCCTACGAGCAGTACTTC. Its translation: CASSQDPYEQYF.

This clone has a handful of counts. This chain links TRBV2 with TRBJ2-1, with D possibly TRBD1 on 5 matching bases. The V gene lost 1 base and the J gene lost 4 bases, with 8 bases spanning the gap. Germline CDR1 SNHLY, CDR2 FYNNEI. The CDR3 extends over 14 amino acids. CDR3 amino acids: CASSEEDNYNEQFF. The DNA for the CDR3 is TGTGCCAGCAGTGAAGAGGACAATTACAATGAGCAGTTCTTC.

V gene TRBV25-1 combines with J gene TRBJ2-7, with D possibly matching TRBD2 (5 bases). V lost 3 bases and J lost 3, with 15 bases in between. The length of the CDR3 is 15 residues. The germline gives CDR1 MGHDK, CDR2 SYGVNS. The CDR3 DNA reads TGTGCCAGCAGTGAGGGGAGCGGTGGTAGCTACGAGCAGTACTTC. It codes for CASSEGSGGSYEQYF.

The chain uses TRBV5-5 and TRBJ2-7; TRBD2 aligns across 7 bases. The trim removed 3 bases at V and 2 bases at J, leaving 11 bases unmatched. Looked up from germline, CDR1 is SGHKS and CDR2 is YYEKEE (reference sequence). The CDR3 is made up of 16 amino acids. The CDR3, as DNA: TGTGCCAGCAGCTGGAGGGAGGGACTCCTCGCCTACGAGCAGTACTTC. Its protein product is CASSWREGLLAYEQYF.

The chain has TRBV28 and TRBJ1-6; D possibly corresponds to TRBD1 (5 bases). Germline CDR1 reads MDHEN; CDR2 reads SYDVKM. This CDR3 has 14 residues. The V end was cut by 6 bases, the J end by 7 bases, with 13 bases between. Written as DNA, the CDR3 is TGTGCCAGCAGCCGAACCGCAGGGAATTCACCCCTCCACTTT. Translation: CASSRTAGNSPLHF.

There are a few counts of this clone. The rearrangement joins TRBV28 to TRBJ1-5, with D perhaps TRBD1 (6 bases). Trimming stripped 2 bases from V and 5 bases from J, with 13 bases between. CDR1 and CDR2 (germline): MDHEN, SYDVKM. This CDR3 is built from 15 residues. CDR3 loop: CASSLSQGLYQPQHF. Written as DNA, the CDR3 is TGTGCCAGCAGTTTAAGTCAGGGGCTCTATCAGCCCCAGCATTTT.

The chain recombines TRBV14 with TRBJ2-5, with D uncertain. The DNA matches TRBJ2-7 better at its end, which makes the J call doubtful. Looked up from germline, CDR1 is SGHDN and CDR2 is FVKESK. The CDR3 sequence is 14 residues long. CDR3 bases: TGTGCCAGCAGCCAAGAAAATAACTCCTACGAGCAGTACTTC. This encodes CASSQENNSYEQYF.